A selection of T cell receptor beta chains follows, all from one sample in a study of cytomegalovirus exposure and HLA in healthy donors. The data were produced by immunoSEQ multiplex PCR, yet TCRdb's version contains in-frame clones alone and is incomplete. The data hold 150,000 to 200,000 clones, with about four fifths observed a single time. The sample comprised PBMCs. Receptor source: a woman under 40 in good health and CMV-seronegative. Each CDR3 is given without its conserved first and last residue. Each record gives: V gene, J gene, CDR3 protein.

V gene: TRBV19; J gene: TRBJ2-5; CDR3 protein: ASSRGGETQY
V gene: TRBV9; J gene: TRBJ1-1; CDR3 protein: ASSVGGTLNTEAF
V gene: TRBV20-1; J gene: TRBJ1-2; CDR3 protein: SASGPHGYT
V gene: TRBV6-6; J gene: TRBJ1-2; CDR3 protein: ASSYSGAGGYT
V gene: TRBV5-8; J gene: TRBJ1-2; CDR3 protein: ASSPKAQGANYGYT
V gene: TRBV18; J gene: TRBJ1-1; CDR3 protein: ASSLQGNTEAF
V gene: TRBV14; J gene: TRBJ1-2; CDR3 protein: ASSSGSGRPRGGYT
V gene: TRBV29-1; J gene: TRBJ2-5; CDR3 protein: SGLAGTYQETQY
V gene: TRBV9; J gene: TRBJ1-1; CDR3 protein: ASSSGQGMTF
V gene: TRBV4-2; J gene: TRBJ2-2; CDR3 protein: ASSLQGGAGELF
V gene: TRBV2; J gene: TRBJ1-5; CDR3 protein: ASTGTGGDQPQH
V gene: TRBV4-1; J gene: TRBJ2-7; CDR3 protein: ASSPRLAGTYEQY
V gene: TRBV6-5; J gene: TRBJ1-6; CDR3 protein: ASSSGTGVLGSPLH
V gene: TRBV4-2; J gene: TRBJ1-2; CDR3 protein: ASSPQEDVRPSGYT
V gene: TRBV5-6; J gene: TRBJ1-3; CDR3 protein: ASSTGQGGSGNTIY
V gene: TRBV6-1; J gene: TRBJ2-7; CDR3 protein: ASSEASLTGSYEQY
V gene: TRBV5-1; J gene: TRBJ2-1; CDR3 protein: ASTRGGMGDEQF
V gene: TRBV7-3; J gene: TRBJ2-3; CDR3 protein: ASSLDRGSTDTQY
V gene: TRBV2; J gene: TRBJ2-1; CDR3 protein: ASSEQGMNEQF
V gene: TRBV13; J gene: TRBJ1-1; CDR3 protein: ASSLFSGDPEAF